Listed here is a single T cell receptor beta chain. The data originate from a study of OX40 agonist ivuxolimab in advanced cancers. Germline loops: CDR1 MGHDK, CDR2 SYGVNS. The V and J ends lost 4 bases and 4 bases, in that order; junction bases with no gene match: 9. The CDR3 has 17 amino acids. Some clones are missing from TCRdb's copy, which holds only in-frame ones; the method was immunoSEQ multiplex PCR. The table lists some 70,000 clones, around 90% of them singletons. J is TRBJ1-6 and V is TRBV25-1; 8 nucleotides match TRBD1. The sequence was collected from an adult with an advanced solid tumor such as melanoma, head and neck, liver or kidney cancer. The sample was CD4+ or CD8+ T cells sorted from blood, taken in a trial of the OX40 agonist ivuxolimab. In nucleotides, the CDR3 is TGTGCCAGCAGTGGCCCTCAGGGGGCGACATATAATTCACCCCTCCACTTT. This encodes CASSGPQGATYNSPLHF.